Here is one T cell receptor beta chain with its context. Its antigen is currently unknown. 60 Vbeta and 13 Jbeta primers were used in PCR. Here immunoSEQ multiplex PCR was the method, and the copy in TCRdb shows in-frame clones only, minus some. There are 120,000 or so clones in the sample; approximately 80% occur only once, and 0.2% to 0.25% lies in the top ten. This sample is part of a study of cytomegalovirus exposure and HLA in healthy donors. Study-level findings and limits: TCR beta V segments were, for the most part, productive about 87% or about 30% of the time in an earlier analysis.

Germline CDR1 is KGHSH and CDR2 is LQKENI. The V segment lost 4 bases and the J segment 1 base; nucleotides outside the gene matches: 9. The CDR3 runs 16 residues. The chain is built from TRBV18 and TRBJ2-7, with 8 bases fitting TRBD2. The receptor was isolated from a man aged 45-65 years in good health and CMV-seronegative. The sequencing input was PBMCs. CDR3 DNA sequence: TGTGCCAGCTCACGTTCAGGCGGGGGGAATTCCTACGAGCAGTACTTC. As protein: CASSRSGGGNSYEQYF.